The 32 T cell receptor beta chains given below trace back to one sample, sequenced in a study of T cell repertoires in cytomegalovirus infection. TCRdb analysed the reads with MiXCR anew, one entry per CDR3 protein. The data contain 100,000 to 150,000 distinct CDR3 sequences, roughly a third of them seen just once; the ten biggest clones take up 58%. These receptors' antigens are unknown. Specimen: CD8+ T cells from cultured PBMCs, collected from culture after CMV antigen stimulation. The source is a human donor in good health (CMV status not recorded). Some clones in this sample may be carry-over from other donors' samples.

This clonotype was counted ten times or more. The rearrangement uses TRBV7-2 and TRBJ2-3, with 7 bases that match TRBD2. V lost 2 bases and J lost 10; bases outside the gene matches: 9. The CDR3 totals 14 residues. Germline assignment: CDR1 SGHTA and CDR2 FQGNSA. The CDR3 coding sequence is TGTGCCAGCAGCTTAAATCTAGCGGTTGATTCGCAGTATTTT. Residues: CASSLNLAVDSQYF. Full variable domain (missing parts from reference TRBV7-2 and TRBJ2-3): GAGVSQSPSNKVTEKGKDVELRCDPISGHTALYWYRQSLGQGLEFLIYFQGNSAPDKSGLPSDRFSAERTGGSVSTLTIQRTQQEDSAVYLCASSLNLAVDSQYFGPGTRLTVL.

The rearrangement links TRBV7-9 to TRBJ2-2, with 8 bases that match TRBD2. J was trimmed by 5 bases and V by 4 bases; bases with no gene match: 6. The CDR3 runs 15 residues. Germline CDR1 SEHNR, CDR2 FQNEAQ (reference sequence). The CDR3 coding sequence is TGTGCCAGCAGCTCCTTCGGCGGGGGGACCGGGGAGCTGTTTTTT. Residues: CASSSFGGGTGELFF. Variable domain in full (rest from reference TRBV7-9 and TRBJ2-2): DTGVSQNPRHKITKRGQNVTFRCDPISEHNRLYWYRQTLGQGPEFLTYFQNEAQLEKSRLLSDRFSAERPKGSFSTLEIQRTEQGDSAMYLCASSSFGGGTGELFFGEGSRLTVL.

This clonotype was detected ten times or more. The chain recombines TRBV6-2 or TRBV6-3 with TRBJ2-3; D is undetermined. Trimming shortened V by 2 bases and J by 0 bases, and 6 bases separated the two germline ends. CDR1 and CDR2 from the germline V gene are MNHEY and SVGEGT. The CDR3 spans 14 residues. CDR3 bases: TGTGCCAGCAGTTACACAGAGAGCACAGATACGCAGTATTTT. Residues: CASSYTESTDTQYF.

The rearrangement joins TRBV7-9 to TRBJ1-4; D might be TRBD1 (5 bases). The CDR3 extends over 16 amino acids. Germline values: CDR1 SEHNR, CDR2 FQNEAQ (reference sequence). V lost 4 bases to trimming and J lost 6 bases, with 18 bases between them. The CDR3 here is CASSSSRSGPDEKLFF. The CDR3 DNA reads as TGTGCCAGCAGCTCATCCAGGTCGGGACCGGATGAAAAACTGTTTTTT.

This clonotype occurred a few times. The chain carries TRBV6-2 or TRBV6-3 and TRBJ1-1; D gene ambiguous. CDR3 length: 16 amino acids. Germline assignment: CDR1 MNHEY and CDR2 SVGEGT. V lost 5 bases and J 8 bases, leaving 24 bases between the germline ends. The CDR3 sequence: CASSLPGGEGAYEAFF. The CDR3 DNA reads as TGTGCCAGCAGTCTTCCCGGCGGAGAGGGCGCGTACGAAGCTTTCTTT.

There are many counts of this clonotype. The gene calls are TRBV7-6 and TRBJ2-7; D is possibly TRBD1 or TRBD2 (5 bases each). Trimming left V 1 base short and J 1 base short, with 11 bases between. The CDR3 has 15 amino acids. Germline-derived CDR1 and CDR2 are SGHVS and FNYEAQ. CDR3 sequence: CASSLEAGRSYEQYF. Written as DNA, the CDR3 is TGTGCCAGCAGCTTAGAGGCAGGGAGATCCTACGAGCAGTACTTC.

The rearrangement links TRBV7-4 to TRBJ2-1; 7 bases are a match to TRBD2. The CDR3 loop spans 15 amino acids. Germline V lookup: CDR1 SGHVT, CDR2 SQSDAQ. After removal of 4 bases from V and 1 base from J, the junction contained 4 bases not matched to a gene. CDR3 region: CASSSGLLSYNEQFF. CDR3 bases: TGTGCCAGCAGCTCGGGACTACTTTCCTACAATGAGCAGTTCTTC. Full variable domain (rest looked up from reference TRBV7-4 and TRBJ2-1): GAGVSQSPRYKVAKRGRDVALRCDSISGHVTLYWYRQTLGQGSEVLTYSQSDAQRDKSGRPSGRFSAERPERSVSTLKIQRTEQGDSAVYLCASSSGLLSYNEQFFGPGTRLTVL.

This chain joins TRBV28 and TRBJ1-5; D is undetermined. The germline V and J ends were trimmed by 4 bases and 1 base, with 8 bases remaining between them. Germline V gene lookup returns CDR1 MDHEN and CDR2 SYDVKM. CDR3 length equals 14 residues. The CDR3 is CASSSPGSNQPQHF. CDR3 DNA sequence: TGTGCCAGCAGTTCCCCGGGCAGCAATCAGCCCCAGCATTTT.

The sample holds a few counts of this clonotype. This chain connects TRBV20-1 to TRBJ2-1, with 9 bases aligning to TRBD2. CDR3 length: 10 residues. Looked up from germline, CDR1 is DFQATT and CDR2 is SNEGSKA (reference sequence). J gave up 12 bases and V 4 bases, and 1 base lay outside the gene matches. The DNA for the CDR3 is TGCAGTGCTACTAGCGGGGCGCAGTTCTTC. It is translated as CSATSGAQFF.

The J gene is TRBJ2-1, the V gene TRBV6-6; D not certain. Germline loops: CDR1 MNHNY, CDR2 SVGAGI (reference sequence). This CDR3 is 15 amino acids long. Between the trimmed V and J ends, which lost 5 bases and 4 bases, there was a span of 15 bases. CDR3 nucleotide sequence: TGTGCCAGCAGTCCGAGGACGGCGAAGTACAATGAGCAGTTCTTC. Translated: CASSPRTAKYNEQFF.

This clonotype has only a few counts. This rearrangement joins TRBV6-2 or TRBV6-3 to TRBJ1-2, with D perhaps matching TRBD1 (5 bases). V lost 4 bases and J lost 5, with 17 bases in between. The length of the CDR3 is 15 residues. In germline, CDR1 is MNHEY, CDR2 SVGEGT. The CDR3 DNA sequence: TGTGCCAGCAGTTCTTATCGGGGGAACCAGTATGGCTACACCTTC. The encoded protein is CASSSYRGNQYGYTF.

This clonotype turned up a few times. This chain joins TRBV6-2 or TRBV6-3 and TRBJ2-7; D might be TRBD1 (5 bases). CDR3 length: 16 residues. Trimming pared 5 bases from V and 2 bases from J, leaving 19 bases between. Germline-derived CDR1 and CDR2 are MNHEY and SVGEGT. The CDR3: CASSRVETVSPYEQYF. The CDR3 DNA reads TGTGCCAGCAGTCGAGTTGAGACAGTAAGCCCCTACGAGCAGTACTTC.

This clonotype came up once. This chain uses TRBV12-3 or TRBV12-4 with TRBJ1-1; D might be TRBD1 (5 bases). This CDR3 has 16 amino acids. Trimming left V 2 bases short and J 3 bases short, with 16 bases between. CDR3 sequence reads: CASSLRGAGSDTEAFF. CDR3 sequence (DNA): TGTGCCAGCAGTTTAAGAGGGGCAGGTTCGGACACTGAAGCTTTCTTT.

This clonotype was seen only a few times. The V gene is TRBV14, the J gene TRBJ2-1, with D maybe TRBD1 (6 bases). With 4 bases removed from V and 3 bases from J, the gap between germline ends came to 13 bases. CDR1 is SGHDN, CDR2 FVKESK, per germline. The CDR3 sequence is 15 residues long. The CDR3 DNA reads TGTGCCAGCAGCCCCGGGACACAAGTCTACAATGAGCAGTTCTTC. Translated, it gives CASSPGTQVYNEQFF.

This clonotype was picked up one time. The V gene is TRBV20-1, the J gene TRBJ1-1; unclear D gene. With 1 base removed from V and 1 base from J, the gap between germline ends came to 10 bases. This CDR3 region has 14 residues. Germline CDR1 reads DFQATT; CDR2 reads SNEGSKA (reference sequence). The DNA for the CDR3 is TGCAGTGCTAGAGGGCGCAACCGGAACACTGAAGCTTTCTTT. It specifies CSARGRNRNTEAFF.

This clonotype was picked up many times. The chain has TRBV6-1 and TRBJ1-5; D might be TRBD1 (5 bases). The CDR3 runs 14 residues. Trimming shortened V by 6 bases and J by 3 bases, and 12 bases separated the two germline ends. Germline V gene lookup returns CDR1 MNHNS and CDR2 SASEGT. Here the CDR3 reads CASRPRVFNQPQHF. The CDR3 DNA follows: TGTGCCAGCAGGCCCAGGGTATTCAATCAGCCCCAGCATTTT.

This sequence joins TRBV7-8 and TRBJ2-3; no reliable D call. CDR3 length: 13 amino acids. V was clipped by 4 bases and J by 5 bases, with 10 bases between them. CDR1 is SGHVS, CDR2 FQNEAQ, per germline. DNA for the CDR3: TGTGCCAGCAGCTCATATAGGATAGATACGCAGTATTTT. Its translation is CASSSYRIDTQYF.

The chain couples TRBV7-9 to TRBJ2-3; 12 bases align to TRBD2. This CDR3 spans 19 amino acids. The J segment lost 6 bases and the V segment lost 3 bases, leaving 16 bases of the junction unmatched. Germline lookup yields CDR1 SEHNR and CDR2 FQNEAQ (reference sequence). The chain's CDR3 is CASSFPLFGLAGKKDTQYF. The CDR3 nucleotides read TGTGCCAGCAGCTTCCCCCTATTCGGACTAGCGGGGAAGAAGGATACGCAGTATTTT.

V gene TRBV6-8 combines with J gene TRBJ1-1; no definite D call. The CDR3 sequence is 11 residues long. The ends were cut back, 4 bases at V and 7 bases at J, with 7 bases in the middle. Germline lookup yields CDR1 MNHGY and CDR2 SAAAGT. In nucleotides, the CDR3 is TGTGCCAGCAGTTGGACTGTTGAAGCTTTCTTT. Amino acids: CASSWTVEAFF.

This clonotype has only a few counts. The chain has TRBV2 and TRBJ1-5, with 9 bases matching TRBD1. V dropped 6 bases and J dropped 5; count of bases not matched to a gene: 8. CDR1 and CDR2 from the germline V gene are SNHLY and FYNNEI. This CDR3 is built from 15 residues. The DNA of the CDR3 is TGTGCCAGCAGCCGACCGGGACAGGGATATCAGCCCCAGCATTTT. This gives the protein CASSRPGQGYQPQHF.

The chain joins TRBV7-9 to TRBJ2-7, with D possibly matching TRBD1 (6 bases). V was cut by 1 base and J by 7 bases, with 8 bases left in between. Germline values: CDR1 SEHNR, CDR2 FQNEAQ (reference sequence). The CDR3 runs 12 residues. For the CDR3, the DNA is TGTGCCAGCAGCTTAGGGGGGCGGGAGCAGTACTTC. Its translation is CASSLGGREQYF.

V and J are TRBV4-1 and TRBJ1-2; a possible D gene is TRBD1 (5 bases). The CDR3 totals 17 residues. Looked up from germline, CDR1 is MGHRA and CDR2 is YSYEKL. V gave up 1 base and J gave up 6 bases, with 21 bases separating them. In DNA form, the CDR3 reads TGCGCCAGCAGCCAAGGGCCCAGGGAAGGTTTAAGCGATGGCTACACCTTC. Its protein product is CASSQGPREGLSDGYTF.

The rearrangement joins TRBV29-1 to TRBJ1-1; no reliable D call. CDR1 SQVTM and CDR2 ANQGSEA come from the germline V gene. The V end was cut by 6 bases, the J end by 2 bases, with 10 bases between. The CDR3 has 12 amino acids. This CDR3 is CSVARVNTEAFF. The CDR3 DNA reads as TGCAGCGTCGCTCGGGTTAACACTGAAGCTTTCTTT.

As to this clonotype: This may be a read error, as it is one base from a much larger clone. The rearrangement joins TRBV7-2 to TRBJ1-5, with D possibly TRBD1 on 6 matching bases. The length of the CDR3 is 16 residues. V shed 5 bases and J shed 3 bases, with 17 bases lying between them. The germline CDR1 and CDR2 sequences are SGHTA and FQGNSA. CDR3 amino acids: CASSIRSGTNNQPQHF. The CDR3 nucleotides are TGTGCCAGCAGCATCCGTTCCGGGACAAACAATCAGCCCCAGCATTTT.

The chain joins TRBV4-1 to TRBJ2-7, with 7 bases matching TRBD2. The ends lost 0 bases at V and 3 bases at J; junction bases unmatched: 8. Germline V gives CDR1 MGHRA, CDR2 YSYEKL. The length of the CDR3 is 16 residues. CDR3 residues: CASSQESGTTLYEQYF. Written as DNA, the CDR3 is TGCGCCAGCAGCCAAGAATCCGGGACTACCCTCTACGAGCAGTACTTC.

The genes are TRBV2 and TRBJ1-1; no clear D gene. Looked up from germline, CDR1 is SNHLY and CDR2 is FYNNEI. This CDR3 comprises 14 residues. V lost 2 bases and J 2 bases, leaving 9 bases between the germline ends. The CDR3 sequence: CASSEKGLNTEAFF. The CDR3 DNA follows: TGTGCCAGCAGTGAAAAGGGCCTTAACACTGAAGCTTTCTTT.

The rearrangement joins TRBV7-9 to TRBJ1-2; D gene ambiguous. Trimming took 5 bases from V and 0 from J, leaving 13 bases between them. This CDR3 comprises 15 residues. Germline CDR1 is SEHNR and CDR2 is FQNEAQ (reference sequence). The CDR3, as DNA: TGTGCCAGCAGCCGTGGACGGGGAACTAACTATGGCTACACCTTC. Its protein is CASSRGRGTNYGYTF.

The rearrangement joins TRBV9 to TRBJ2-3, with D maybe TRBD2 (5 bases). The CDR3 has 14 amino acids. From germline, CDR1 is SGDLS and CDR2 YYNGEE. V was clipped by 2 bases and J by 1 base, with 8 bases between them. This chain's CDR3 is CASSVSGGTDTQYF. CDR3 DNA: TGTGCCAGCAGCGTTTCCGGGGGCACAGATACGCAGTATTTT.

This clonotype was seen a few times. The V gene is TRBV14, the J gene TRBJ2-1, with D unclear. Trimming took 1 base from V and 7 from J, leaving 11 bases between them. Per germline, CDR1 SGHDN and CDR2 FVKESK. This CDR3 spans 14 amino acids. CDR3 nucleotides: TGTGCCAGCAGCCAAGGGGGATCCGGAAATGAGCAGTTCTTC. It translates to CASSQGGSGNEQFF.

The CDR3 protein is CASSPVPNTEAFF. DNA for the CDR3: TGTGCCAGTAGTCCCGTCCCGAACACTGAAGCTTTCTTT. The chain links TRBV19 to TRBJ1-1; no firm D call. The germline gives CDR1 LNHDA, CDR2 SQIVND (reference sequence). The CDR3 has 13 amino acids. Trimming pared 5 bases from V and 1 base from J, leaving 8 bases between.

There are a few counts of this clonotype. The rearrangement uses TRBV7-9 and TRBJ1-2; no clear D gene. Trimming pared 7 bases from V and 8 bases from J, leaving 17 bases between. Germline values: CDR1 SEHNR, CDR2 FQNEAQ (reference sequence). The CDR3 sequence is 13 residues long. CDR3 protein: CASTPSAGLGYTF. The CDR3 DNA sequence: TGTGCCAGCACGCCTTCAGCGGGCTTGGGCTACACCTTC.

The V and J genes are TRBV9 and TRBJ2-3; weak D call: TRBD2 (7 bases). CDR1 and CDR2 from the germline V gene are SGDLS and YYNGEE. The CDR3 length is 14 residues. V was pared by 3 bases and J by 6 bases, with 14 bases between. The CDR3 coding sequence is TGTGCCAGCAGCGAGGCGGGGGCCGGGGATACGCAGTATTTT. It translates to CASSEAGAGDTQYF.